These 29 T cell receptor beta chains came from one sample sequenced in a study of T-cell memory formation after mild COVID-19. MiXCR was run by TCRdb on the 5' RACE reads, yielding one entry per CDR3 protein. The data contain approximately 180,000 distinct CDR3 sequences, 16% of them singletons. The sequencing sample was made of PBMCs or a T cell subset sorted from them (not recorded which). These receptors were collected from an adult woman who had mild COVID-19 (a few samples of this study predate the infection). Cell type and time point are not known.

This clonotype occurred many times. This sequence joins TRBV24-1 and TRBJ2-1; the match to TRBD2 covers 8 bases. Germline-derived CDR1 and CDR2 are KGHDR and SFDVKD. V lost 4 bases, J lost 14 bases, and 9 bases stayed unmatched. CDR3 length: 13 residues. CDR3 in amino acids: CATSEGPRGLEFF. The CDR3 DNA is TGTGCCACCAGTGAGGGTCCCCGGGGACTAGAGTTCTTC.

This rearrangement joins TRBV7-6 to TRBJ1-5; D is ambiguous. Germline CDR1 and CDR2: SGHVS and FNYEAQ. Trimming took off 1 base at V and 1 base at J, with 11 bases between the two ends. The CDR3 has 16 residues. Here the CDR3 reads CASSLGVHGSNQPQHF. Written as DNA, the CDR3 is TGTGCCAGCAGCTTAGGAGTCCACGGCAGCAATCAGCCCCAGCATTTT.

This clonotype was detected only a few times. The V and J genes are TRBV7-2 and TRBJ1-5; no reliable D call. CDR3 length: 14 amino acids. Per the germline V gene, CDR1 is SGHTA and CDR2 is FQGNSA. Trimming removed 0 bases from V and 7 bases from J, with 10 bases in between. The CDR3 protein is CASSLAVGEQPQHF. In DNA form, the CDR3 reads TGTGCCAGCAGCTTAGCGGTCGGGGAGCAGCCCCAGCATTTT.

This clonotype has just a few counts. This chain connects TRBV5-1 to TRBJ1-5, with no clear D. Germline V lookup: CDR1 SGHRS, CDR2 YFSETQ. The CDR3 is made up of 15 amino acids. With 4 bases removed from V and 0 bases from J, the gap between germline ends came to 11 bases. The CDR3 here is CASSADGYSNQPQHF. For the CDR3, the DNA is TGCGCCAGCAGCGCGGACGGATATAGCAATCAGCCCCAGCATTTT.

This clonotype has a count of ten or more. The CDR3 nucleotides are TGTGCCAGCTCACCTGGCTTGACGGGTGAGCAGTTCTTC. Translated, it gives CASSPGLTGEQFF. The chain uses TRBV18 and TRBJ2-1; D remains ambiguous. This CDR3 contains 13 residues. The germline gives CDR1 KGHSH, CDR2 LQKENI. Deletions cut 3 bases from V and 9 bases from J, with 12 bases between.

This clonotype was recorded at least ten times. The genes are TRBV5-1 and TRBJ2-1; D perhaps matches TRBD2 (5 bases). There are 16 residues in the CDR3. Germline V gives CDR1 SGHRS, CDR2 YFSETQ. Deletions cut 0 bases from V and 0 bases from J, with 10 bases between. This chain's CDR3 is CASSLVSGNSYNEQFF. In DNA, the CDR3 is TGCGCCAGCAGCTTGGTTTCGGGGAACTCCTACAATGAGCAGTTCTTC.

The rearrangement links TRBV3-1 to TRBJ2-1; 7 positions match TRBD2. CDR3 length: 17 residues. Germline trimming cut 3 bases from V and 0 bases from J; bases unmatched to any gene: 8. Germline V gene sequence: CDR1 LGHDT, CDR2 YNNKEL (reference sequence). The CDR3 bases are TGTGCCAGCAGCCAGATATCCGGGGGGAGCTCCTACAATGAGCAGTTCTTC. Encoded protein: CASSQISGGSSYNEQFF.

The chain links TRBV18 to TRBJ2-6; D is undetermined. V gave up 2 bases and J gave up 1 base, with 6 bases separating them. CDR1 is KGHSH and CDR2 is LQKENI in the germline V gene. This CDR3 spans 15 amino acids. The CDR3 protein is CASSPTRSGANVLTF. DNA for the CDR3: TGTGCCAGCTCACCAACCAGGTCTGGGGCCAACGTCCTGACTTTC. Combining the CDR3 with reference TRBV18 and TRBJ2-6 gives the whole variable domain NAGVMQNPRHLVRRRGQEARLRCSPMKGHSHVYWYRQLPEEGLKFMVYLQKENIIDESGMPKERFSAEFPKEGPSILRIQQVVRGDSAAYFCASSPTRSGANVLTFGAGSRLTVL.

This clonotype has more than one count but fewer than ten. The chain is built from TRBV2 and TRBJ2-3; no clear D. The CDR3 spans 14 residues. Germline V gives CDR1 SNHLY, CDR2 FYNNEI. The V end was cut by 7 bases, the J end by 0 bases, with 11 bases between. As DNA, the CDR3 is TGTGCCAGCACCTCGGTTACAAGCACAGATACGCAGTATTTT. Encoded protein: CASTSVTSTDTQYF.

In its sample, this clonotype was seen a few times. The CDR3 region is CASSLVGAGNGYTF. In DNA form, the CDR3 reads TGTGCCAGCAGCTTAGTCGGTGCCGGGAACGGCTACACCTTC. This chain connects TRBV7-9 to TRBJ1-2; D gene uncertain. Germline assignment: CDR1 SEHNR and CDR2 FQNEAQ (reference sequence). There are 14 residues in the CDR3. Between the trimmed V and J ends, which lost 1 base and 8 bases, there was a span of 14 bases.

The chain couples TRBV6-2 or TRBV6-3 to TRBJ2-7; D is unresolved. V lost 0 bases and J lost 3, with 3 bases in between. This CDR3 has 12 amino acids. The V gene's germline CDR1 is MNHEY and CDR2 SVGEGT. The CDR3 sequence is CASSYSYYEQYF. The CDR3 coding sequence is TGTGCCAGCAGTTACTCTTACTACGAGCAGTACTTC.

The sample holds a few counts of this clonotype. The chain uses TRBV29-1 and TRBJ1-2; D is uncertain. V was clipped by 6 bases and J by 1 base, with 15 bases between them. CDR3 length: 14 amino acids. Germline V gene lookup returns CDR1 SQVTM and CDR2 ANQGSEA. The CDR3 sequence: CSVEPPLRNYGYTF. The CDR3, as DNA: TGCAGCGTCGAACCACCTTTACGTAACTATGGCTACACCTTC.

This clonotype was detected ten times or more. The V call is TRBV4-1, the J call TRBJ2-1; 10 bases align to TRBD2. Germline V gives CDR1 MGHRA, CDR2 YSYEKL. V gave up 4 bases and J gave up 8 bases; unmatched junction bases: 5. The CDR3 runs to 14 residues. This chain's CDR3 is CASSLQLAGHEQFF. CDR3 DNA: TGCGCCAGCAGCCTCCAACTAGCGGGGCATGAGCAGTTCTTC.

This clonotype was seen a handful of times. The chain combines TRBV11-2 with TRBJ2-2; D is undetermined. From germline, CDR1 is SGHAT and CDR2 FQNNGV. This CDR3 spans 16 amino acids. The germline V and J ends were trimmed by 6 bases and 9 bases, with 23 bases remaining between them. This CDR3 reads CASRPVSGGPNRELFF. CDR3 sequence (DNA): TGTGCCAGCAGACCGGTTTCGGGCGGTCCCAACCGGGAGCTGTTTTTT.

V usage is TRBV6-5 and J usage is TRBJ1-2; tentative D call: TRBD1 (5 bases). This CDR3 contains 14 residues. V was trimmed by 2 bases and J by 4 bases, leaving 11 bases between them. From germline, CDR1 is MNHEY and CDR2 SVGAGI. This CDR3 is CASSYRGHPYGYTF. CDR3 coding DNA: TGTGCCAGCAGTTACCGTGGACATCCCTATGGCTACACCTTC.

The chain recombines TRBV19 with TRBJ2-1, with D possibly TRBD2 on 6 matching bases. CDR3 length equals 16 residues. Germline V CDR1 and CDR2: LNHDA, SQIVND (reference sequence). Trimming pared 4 bases from V and 4 bases from J, leaving 17 bases between. The CDR3 loop reads CASSTMEGIWYNEQFF. The DNA of the CDR3 is TGTGCCAGTAGTACGATGGAGGGGATCTGGTACAATGAGCAGTTCTTC.

V and J are TRBV7-2 and TRBJ1-1; 8 bases agree with TRBD1. After removal of 5 bases from V and 5 bases from J, the junction contained 4 bases not matched to a gene. The CDR3 spans 13 residues. The germline gives CDR1 SGHTA, CDR2 FQGNSA. CDR3 loop: CASSRRGQTEAFF. As DNA, the CDR3 is TGTGCCAGCAGCCGCAGGGGGCAGACTGAAGCTTTCTTT.

The sample holds a few counts of this clonotype. The gene calls are TRBV20-1 and TRBJ2-7, with 7 positions matching TRBD2. Germline V gives CDR1 DFQATT, CDR2 SNEGSKA (reference sequence). The CDR3 sequence is 14 residues long. The V and J ends lost 2 bases and 2 bases, in that order; junction bases with no gene match: 6. In DNA form, the CDR3 reads TGCAGTGCTAGAAAGGCTAGCGGACCCTACGAGCAGTACTTC. This gives the protein CSARKASGPYEQYF.

This clonotype was detected only a few times. This chain connects TRBV11-2 to TRBJ2-1; D gene ambiguous. The CDR3 length is 15 residues. Looked up from germline, CDR1 is SGHAT and CDR2 is FQNNGV. The ends were cut back, 4 bases at V and 5 bases at J, with 15 bases in the middle. CDR3 in DNA: TGTGCCAGCAGCTCCCGGGTTACGTCGAACAATGAGCAGTTCTTC. Translated: CASSSRVTSNNEQFF.

The chain is built from TRBV7-9 and TRBJ2-3; possible D gene TRBD1, 6 bases. The CDR3 sequence is 15 residues long. V dropped 3 bases and J dropped 4 bases, with 14 bases sitting between them. Germline CDR1 is SEHNR and CDR2 is FQNEAQ (reference sequence). CDR3 loop: CASSFGDPGADTQYF. DNA for the CDR3: TGTGCCAGCAGCTTCGGAGACCCAGGGGCAGATACGCAGTATTTT.

The chain employs TRBV27 and TRBJ2-5; D perhaps matches TRBD1 (6 bases). The CDR3 is 14 residues long. CDR1 MNHEY and CDR2 SMNVEV come from the germline V gene (reference sequence). V was trimmed by 5 bases and J by 1 base, leaving 11 bases between them. CDR3 DNA sequence: TGTGCCAGCAGTCAGACCAGGGGCCAAGAGACCCAGTACTTC. It translates to CASSQTRGQETQYF.

The chain joins TRBV10-3 to TRBJ2-7, with D perhaps TRBD1 (6 bases). Trimming took 0 bases from V and 7 from J, leaving 16 bases between them. The germline gives CDR1 ENHRY, CDR2 SYGVKD. The CDR3 contains 15 residues. Here the CDR3 DNA reads TGTGCCATCAGTGAGTCCCGGACAGTCTTGGGAGAGCAGTACTTC. It encodes CAISESRTVLGEQYF.

This clonotype was observed a handful of times. The chain carries TRBV5-1 and TRBJ1-2; D not resolved. CDR1 is SGHRS, CDR2 YFSETQ, per germline. The CDR3 covers 16 residues. V gave up 5 bases and J gave up 5 bases, with 22 bases separating them. The CDR3 spells CASRPAEDPRSYGYTF. The CDR3 bases are TGCGCCAGCAGGCCTGCGGAAGACCCCAGGTCTTATGGCTACACCTTC.

A few counts support this clonotype. This rearrangement joins TRBV12-3 or TRBV12-4 to TRBJ2-7; D might be TRBD1 (6 bases). CDR3 length: 16 amino acids. The V end lost 8 bases, the J end lost 0 bases, and 20 bases lay between the germline ends. CDR3 region: CASSTGRRVSSYEQYF. CDR3 sequence (DNA): TGTGCCAGCTCGACAGGCCGTCGGGTCAGCTCCTACGAGCAGTACTTC.

The chain joins TRBV5-1 to TRBJ2-3; 14 bases fit TRBD2. After removal of 1 base from V and 4 bases from J, the junction contained 8 bases not matched to a gene. The V gene's germline CDR1 is SGHRS and CDR2 YFSETQ. The CDR3 loop spans 18 amino acids. Written as DNA, the CDR3 is TGCGCCAGCAGCTTGTGGGCGACTAGCGGGGGGGCCTCAGATACGCAGTATTTT. It translates to CASSLWATSGGASDTQYF.

This clonotype was seen a handful of times. Here the CDR3 DNA reads TGCAGCGTTGAAGATAGGGCAGGACCTGGCTACACCTTC. Protein product: CSVEDRAGPGYTF. The gene calls are TRBV29-1 and TRBJ1-2; no reliable D call. V was clipped by 0 bases and J by 7 bases, with 12 bases between them. Germline V lookup: CDR1 SQVTM, CDR2 ANQGSEA. The CDR3 loop spans 13 amino acids.

In its sample, this clonotype was seen many times. This chain links TRBV7-2 with TRBJ2-3; D is possibly TRBD1 (5 bases). Germline V gene lookup returns CDR1 SGHTA and CDR2 FQGNSA. The CDR3 loop spans 15 amino acids. V was trimmed by 1 base and J by 3 bases, leaving 11 bases between them. As DNA, the CDR3 is TGTGCCAGCAGCTTAGTTGGCCAGGGAACAGATACGCAGTATTTT. Protein: CASSLVGQGTDTQYF. Looking up the rest from reference TRBV7-2 and TRBJ2-3 gives the full variable domain: GAGVSQSPSNKVTEKGKDVELRCDPISGHTALYWYRQSLGQGLEFLIYFQGNSAPDKSGLPSDRFSAERTGGSVSTLTIQRTQQEDSAVYLCASSLVGQGTDTQYFGPGTRLTVL.

This clonotype was counted only a few times. The J gene is TRBJ2-7, the V gene TRBV20-1; 7 nucleotides line up with TRBD2. CDR1 and CDR2 from the germline V gene are DFQATT and SNEGSKA (reference sequence). The CDR3 loop spans 15 amino acids. After removal of 3 bases from V and 4 bases from J, the junction contained 12 bases not matched to a gene. CDR3 sequence (DNA): TGCAGTGCTAGTCCCCCACTAGCGCCCCGGTACGAGCAGTACTTC. It encodes CSASPPLAPRYEQYF.

A few counts support this clonotype. The chain employs TRBV5-5 and TRBJ2-7; 9 nucleotides agree with TRBD2. The length of the CDR3 is 14 residues. Germline V gene data show CDR1 as SGHKS and CDR2 as YYEKEE (reference sequence). Trimming took 3 bases from V and 7 from J; bases not matched to a gene: 8. CDR3 loop: CASSWGPSGAEQYF. The CDR3 DNA is TGTGCCAGCAGCTGGGGTCCTAGCGGGGCTGAGCAGTACTTC.